One and the same sample provided the 18 T cell receptor beta chains below, sequenced in a study of blood T cell repertoires in COVID-19. Clones were sequenced by immunoSEQ multiplex PCR, and TCRdb holds only the in-frame ones, with some missing. Among 50,000 to 60,000 clones, 75% to 95% were seen once, and the ten largest hold approximately 6.2%. The sample was peripheral blood. All receptors derive from a man in his forties with acute or convalescent COVID-19.

The chain is built from TRBV10-3 and TRBJ2-5; D unresolved. The CDR3 is 14 residues long. V shed 6 bases and J shed 1 base, with 12 bases lying between them. Germline loops: CDR1 ENHRY, CDR2 SYGVKD. The CDR3 is CAISLSGSQETQYF. The CDR3 DNA reads as TGTGCCATCAGCCTATCCGGGTCCCAAGAGACCCAGTACTTC.

This CDR3 reads CASSRMGGAGSQETQYF. Written as DNA, the CDR3 is TGTGCCAGCAGCAGGATGGGGGGAGCCGGGTCCCAAGAGACCCAGTACTTC. V gene TRBV7-9 combines with J gene TRBJ2-5, with a weak D call TRBD2 (6 bases). Germline loops: CDR1 SEHNR, CDR2 FQNEAQ (reference sequence). V lost 5 bases and J lost 1, with 20 bases in between. The CDR3 totals 17 residues.

This clone showed up just once. V gene TRBV3-1 (or the pseudogene TRBV3-2) combines with J gene TRBJ1-1, with a possible D match to TRBD1 (5 bases). The germline V gene encodes CDR1 LGHDT and CDR2 YNNKEL (reference sequence). Trimming took off 3 bases at V and 1 base at J, with 6 bases between the two ends. The CDR3 contains 13 residues. CDR3 sequence: CASSQGQNTEAFF. The CDR3 DNA is TGTGCCAGCAGCCAGGGGCAGAACACTGAAGCTTTCTTT.

The V gene is TRBV4-1, the J gene TRBJ2-1; TRBD1 agrees at 7 bases. This CDR3 has 12 amino acids. Germline V gene lookup returns CDR1 MGHRA and CDR2 YSYEKL. The ends lost 8 bases at V and 7 bases at J; junction bases unmatched: 5. The CDR3 coding sequence is TGCGCCAGCCAGACAGGGATGAATGAGCAGTTCTTC. This translates into CASQTGMNEQFF.

This sequence joins TRBV7-2 and TRBJ1-5; 9 nucleotides match TRBD1. Germline V lookup: CDR1 SGHTA, CDR2 FQGNSA. Unmatched junction bases numbered 15, after V lost 7 bases and J lost 2 bases. The CDR3 sequence is 18 residues long. CDR3 DNA: TGTGCCAGCACCACTCCCCAGGGGACAGGGACCGGCAATCAGCCCCAGCATTTT. It specifies CASTTPQGTGTGNQPQHF.

V usage is TRBV10-1 and J usage is TRBJ2-2; the D gene is possibly TRBD1 (5 bases). In germline, CDR1 is WNHNN, CDR2 SYGVQD (reference sequence). V was pared by 8 bases and J by 6 bases, with 16 bases between. There are 14 residues in the CDR3. The CDR3 sequence is CASCGRDPAGELFF. The CDR3 DNA follows: TGCGCCAGCTGTGGCAGGGATCCTGCCGGGGAGCTGTTTTTT.

V gene TRBV4-2 combines with J gene TRBJ2-1, with TRBD2 matching 8 bases. The germline V gene has CDR1 LGHNA and CDR2 YNFKEQ. The trim removed 1 base at V and 6 bases at J, leaving 2 bases unmatched. The CDR3 contains 14 residues. DNA of the CDR3: TGTGCCAGCAGCCAAGTAGGGACTAGCAATGAGCAGTTCTTC. Translated, it gives CASSQVGTSNEQFF.

The V call is TRBV11-2, the J call TRBJ2-1; TRBD2 matches 11 bases. This CDR3 has 17 amino acids. The J segment lost 4 bases and the V segment lost 1 base, leaving 6 bases of the junction unmatched. Germline CDR1 reads SGHAT; CDR2 reads FQNNGV. The CDR3 is CASSLVGTSGLYNEQFF. CDR3 DNA sequence: TGTGCCAGCAGCTTAGTTGGGACTAGCGGACTTTACAATGAGCAGTTCTTC. The whole variable domain, remainder taken from reference TRBV11-2 and TRBJ2-1, is EAGVAQSPRYKIIEKRQSVAFWCNPISGHATLYWYQQILGQGPKLLIQFQNNGVVDDSQLPKDRFSAERLKGVDSTLKIQPAKLEDSAVYLCASSLVGTSGLYNEQFFGPGTRLTVL.

V gene TRBV5-1 combines with J gene TRBJ2-1; 14 positions agree with TRBD2. The length of the CDR3 is 16 residues. Trimming took 4 bases from V and 9 from J; bases not matched to a gene: 9. Germline V gives CDR1 SGHRS, CDR2 YFSETQ. Here the CDR3 DNA reads TGCGCCAGCAGCCCGAAGGGACTAGCGGGAGAAAGTGAGCAGTTCTTC. This gives the protein CASSPKGLAGESEQFF.

This chain uses TRBV6-2 or TRBV6-3 with TRBJ2-7; 11 bases map to TRBD2. The CDR3 consists of 16 residues. J gave up 4 bases and V 6 bases, and 11 bases lay outside the gene matches. Germline CDR1 is MNHEY and CDR2 is SVGEGT. CDR3 in amino acids: CASSLRSLAGGYEQYF. The DNA of the CDR3 is TGTGCCAGCAGCCTCCGCTCCCTAGCGGGAGGATACGAGCAGTACTTC.

The rearrangement links TRBV14 to TRBJ2-1, with TRBD2 matching 10 bases. J lost 2 bases, V lost 2 bases, and 3 bases had no gene match. The CDR3 covers 16 residues. The V gene's germline CDR1 is SGHDN and CDR2 FVKESK. CDR3 bases: TGTGCCAGCAGCCAATTCACTAGCGGGACCTACAATGAGCAGTTCTTC. This gives the protein CASSQFTSGTYNEQFF.

The chain couples TRBV30 to TRBJ1-4; D is perhaps TRBD1 (6 bases). Trimming pared 4 bases from V and 6 bases from J, leaving 15 bases between. The CDR3 spans 14 residues. Germline CDR1 GTSNPN, CDR2 SVGIG (reference sequence). The CDR3 sequence is CAWTTGIRDEKLFF. The CDR3 DNA sequence: TGTGCCTGGACCACAGGGATTAGAGATGAAAAACTGTTTTTT.

The chain joins TRBV27 to TRBJ1-5, with 11 nucleotides matching TRBD1. Germline values: CDR1 MNHEY, CDR2 SMNVEV (reference sequence). The CDR3 has 15 residues. The junction had 9 bases not matched to a gene; V was cut back by 4 bases and J by 10 bases. CDR3 DNA sequence: TGTGCCAGCAGTTCGGCGGGACAGGGGGTCGGACCCCAGCATTTT. This encodes CASSSAGQGVGPQHF.

The CDR3 DNA is TGTGCCAGCAGCTTAGAGGTTGGGGGCGCTCTTGCTTTCTTT. It specifies CASSLEVGGALAFF. The V and J genes are TRBV7-9 and TRBJ1-1; TRBD1 might be the D (6 bases). The CDR3 runs to 14 residues. Germline lookup yields CDR1 SEHNR and CDR2 FQNEAQ (reference sequence). V was cut by 1 base and J by 11 bases, with 17 bases left in between.

The chain uses TRBV10-3 and TRBJ2-5, with TRBD2 matching 11 bases. Germline V lookup: CDR1 ENHRY, CDR2 SYGVKD. The CDR3 contains 14 residues. Losses at the gene ends were 4 bases for V and 8 bases for J; bases not matched to a gene: 6. This CDR3 reads CAISGGLAGFTQYF. The DNA of the CDR3 is TGTGCCATCAGTGGCGGACTAGCGGGTTTTACCCAGTACTTC.

The rearrangement joins TRBV19 to TRBJ1-5; a possible D gene is TRBD1 (6 bases). Germline CDR1 reads LNHDA; CDR2 reads SQIVND (reference sequence). CDR3 length: 18 amino acids. Trimming left V 2 bases short and J 0 bases short, with 17 bases between. In DNA, the CDR3 is TGTGCCAGTAGTATACGGCCACAGGGCAGTAGTAGCAATCAGCCCCAGCATTTT. Amino acid sequence: CASSIRPQGSSSNQPQHF.

The chain joins TRBV5-1 to TRBJ1-1; TRBD1 is a possible D gene (6 bases). The CDR3 covers 14 residues. Germline loops: CDR1 SGHRS, CDR2 YFSETQ. Trimming took 1 base from V and 6 from J, leaving 13 bases between them. In DNA, the CDR3 is TGCGCCAGCAGCTTGCAGGGGATCAGGGCTGAAGCTTTCTTT. Its translation: CASSLQGIRAEAFF.

The chain uses TRBV5-5 and TRBJ2-7; maybe TRBD1 (5 bases). In germline, CDR1 is SGHKS, CDR2 YYEKEE (reference sequence). CDR3 length: 13 residues. V lost 4 bases and J 5 bases, leaving 13 bases between the germline ends. CDR3 region: CASSLWTYDEQYF. CDR3 nucleotides: TGTGCCAGCAGCCTGTGGACATATGACGAGCAGTACTTC. The full variable domain, completed using reference TRBV5-5 and TRBJ2-7, is DAGVTQSPTHLIKTRGQQVTLRCSPISGHKSVSWYQQVLGQGPQFIFQYYEKEERGRGNFPDRFSARQFPNYSSELNVNALLLGDSALYLCASSLWTYDEQYFGPGTRLTVT.